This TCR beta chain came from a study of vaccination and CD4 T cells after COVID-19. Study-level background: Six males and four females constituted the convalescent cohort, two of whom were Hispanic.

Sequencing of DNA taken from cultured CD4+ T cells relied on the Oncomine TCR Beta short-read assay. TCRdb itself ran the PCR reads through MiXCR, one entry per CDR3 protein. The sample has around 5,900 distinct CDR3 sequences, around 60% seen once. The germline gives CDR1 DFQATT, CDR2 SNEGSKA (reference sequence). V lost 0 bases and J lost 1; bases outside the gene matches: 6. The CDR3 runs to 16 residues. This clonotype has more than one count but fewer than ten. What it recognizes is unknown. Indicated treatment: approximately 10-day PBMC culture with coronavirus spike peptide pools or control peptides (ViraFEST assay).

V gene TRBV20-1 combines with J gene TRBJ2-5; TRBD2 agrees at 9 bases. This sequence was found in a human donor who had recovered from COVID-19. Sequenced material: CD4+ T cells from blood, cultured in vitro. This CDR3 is CSARDLLAGTQETQYF. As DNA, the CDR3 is TGCAGTGCTAGAGATCTCCTAGCGGGGACCCAAGAGACCCAGTACTTC.